The 3 T cell receptor beta chains below come from one sample, sequenced in a study of shared clonotypes between healthy human individuals. Repertoires were generated with immunoSEQ multiplex PCR, while TCRdb's copy carries only in-frame clones and drops some. Of some 1.1 million clones listed, about 80% are singletons. The specimen was memory CD4+ T cells from PBMCs. The subset is: CD45RA-negative fraction. These receptors all stem from a man aged 18 to 29 in good health. Some clones in this sample may be carry-over from other donors' samples.

V usage is TRBV27 and J usage is TRBJ1-3, with D hard to call. From germline, CDR1 is MNHEY and CDR2 SMNVEV (reference sequence). The CDR3 runs to 14 residues. V was pared by 4 bases and J by 6 bases, with 13 bases between. This CDR3 is CASSSYGSLNTIYF. For the CDR3, the DNA is TGTGCCAGCAGTTCATATGGGTCGTTAAACACCATATATTTT.

This clone was recorded a few times. The same CDR3 is also encoded by other DNA sequences in this sample. V usage is TRBV28 and J usage is TRBJ1-2; the match to TRBD1 covers 8 bases. CDR1 is MDHEN, CDR2 SYDVKM, per germline. This CDR3 spans 12 amino acids. J was trimmed by 4 bases and V by 5 bases; bases with no gene match: 0. This CDR3 reads CASSGQGYGYTF. As DNA, the CDR3 is TGTGCCAGCAGTGGACAGGGCTATGGCTACACCTTC.

This clone was counted a few times. J is TRBJ1-2 and V is TRBV14; D gene ambiguous. Between the trimmed V and J ends, which lost 2 bases and 8 bases, there was a span of 15 bases. The germline V gene encodes CDR1 SGHDN and CDR2 FVKESK. The CDR3 covers 14 residues. CDR3 amino acids: CASSQPGIRMGYTF. The CDR3 DNA reads as TGTGCCAGCAGCCAACCCGGGATACGGATGGGCTACACCTTC.